These T cell receptor beta chains were read from a single sample in a study of blood T cell repertoires in COVID-19. The method was immunoSEQ multiplex PCR; TCRdb's version includes in-frame clones alone and lacks a portion of them. The data contain 150,000 to 200,000 clones, 65% to 85% of them singletons. The source material was peripheral blood. The receptors here all came from a man in his 60s with active or convalescent COVID-19. Each CDR3 is given with its conserved first and last residue. The D gene is left open where the match is weak. Clone size is stated in some rows and not others, as once, few, many or a class when expanded.

15 | TRBJ2-7 | TRBD1 | - | TRBV5-4 | CASSLEAGGGYEQYF | TGTGCCAGCAGCTTGGAGGCAGGGGGCGGGTACGAGCAGTACTTC
13 | TRBJ1-5 | - | - | TRBV19 | CASSARRDQPQHF | TGTGCCAGTAGTGCCCGGCGGGATCAGCCCCAGCATTTT
17 | TRBJ2-4 | - | - | TRBV2 | CASRDRTANLAKNIQYF | TGTGCCAGCAGGGACAGAACAGCGAATCTAGCCAAAAACATTCAGTACTTC
18 | TRBJ2-1 | TRBD2 | - | TRBV4-2 | CASSQEVSGALSYNEQFF | TGTGCCAGCAGCCAAGAGGTTAGCGGGGCACTCTCCTACAATGAGCAGTTCTTC
15 | TRBJ2-7 | - | - | TRBV27 | CASSAAGAYSYEQYF | TGTGCCAGCAGTGCCGCGGGCGCATACTCCTACGAGCAGTACTTC
15 | TRBJ2-7 | - | - | TRBV6-1 | CASSEQFLNSYEQYF | TGTGCCAGCAGTGAACAATTCCTAAACTCCTACGAGCAGTACTTC
19 | TRBJ2-1 | TRBD2 | - | TRBV3-1/TRBV3-2 | CASSPWWWTSGRAYNEQFF | TGTGCCAGCAGCCCATGGTGGTGGACTAGCGGGAGGGCCTACAATGAGCAGTTCTTC
14 | TRBJ2-7 | - | - | TRBV28 | CASSLSAGSYEQYF | TGTGCCAGCAGTTTATCCGCCGGCTCCTACGAGCAGTACTTC
14 | TRBJ1-2 | TRBD1 | - | TRBV2 | CASSLQGNNYGYTF | TGTGCCAGCAGTTTACAGGGGAATAACTATGGCTACACCTTC
13 | TRBJ1-1 | TRBD1 | few | TRBV6-4 | CASSRTGYTEAFF | TGTGCCAGCAGCCGGACAGGGTACACTGAAGCTTTCTTT
16 | TRBJ2-1 | TRBD2 | - | TRBV10-3 | CAISETGTSAYNEQFF | TGTGCCATCAGTGAGACGGGGACTAGCGCTTACAATGAGCAGTTCTTC
15 | TRBJ1-1 | - | - | TRBV28 | CASSLPNGVNTEAFF | TGTGCCAGCAGTTTACCTAACGGAGTGAACACTGAAGCTTTCTTT
14 | TRBJ2-7 | TRBD1 | few | TRBV12-5 | CASGLGQGPYEQYF | TGTGCTAGTGGTTTGGGACAGGGCCCCTACGAGCAGTACTTC
13 | TRBJ2-7 | - | - | TRBV7-8 | CASSVSGFHEQYF | TGTGCCAGCAGCGTCTCCGGGTTCCACGAGCAGTACTTC
14 | TRBJ2-2 | TRBD2 | - | TRBV9 | CASSGFSGRGELFF | TGTGCCAGCAGCGGCTTTAGCGGGAGAGGGGAGCTGTTTTTT
14 | TRBJ1-1 | - | - | TRBV27 | CASSLYPGGTEAFF | TGTGCCAGCAGTTTATATCCGGGGGGCACTGAAGCTTTCTTT
13 | TRBJ1-2 | - | - | TRBV28 | CASSLSLNYGYTF | TGTGCCAGCAGTTTATCCCTTAACTATGGCTACACCTTC
15 | TRBJ1-6 | - | - | TRBV6-6 | CASSTGTPSSVALHF | TGTGCCAGCAGTACCGGGACACCCTCTTCGGTTGCCCTCCACTTT
13 | TRBJ1-5 | - | - | TRBV7-9 | CASSLTSYQPQHF | TGTGCCAGCAGTTTAACTAGCTATCAGCCCCAGCATTTT
14 | TRBJ1-5 | - | few | TRBV19 | CASILREGNQPQHF | TGTGCCAGTATCCTGCGGGAGGGCAATCAGCCCCAGCATTTT
14 | TRBJ2-5 | TRBD1 | - | TRBV11-3 | CASSPGQGSKTQYF | TGTGCCAGCAGCCCGGGACAGGGGTCCAAGACCCAGTACTTC
17 | TRBJ2-2 | TRBD1 | - | TRBV2 | CASSGDRGRTNTGELFF | TGTGCCAGCAGCGGGGACAGAGGCCGAACAAACACCGGGGAGCTGTTTTTT
16 | TRBJ2-1 | - | - | TRBV20-1 | CSASPSTRITFNEQFF | TGCAGTGCTAGTCCCTCGACTAGGATTACCTTCAATGAGCAGTTCTTC
15 | TRBJ2-7 | - | - | TRBV6-5 | CASRDRRALSYEQYF | TGTGCCAGCAGGGATCGGAGGGCCCTCTCCTACGAGCAGTACTTC
12 | TRBJ2-7 | - | - | TRBV6-5 | CASGLPGYEQYF | TGTGCCAGCGGACTCCCGGGATACGAGCAGTACTTC
16 | TRBJ1-3 | - | - | TRBV7-8 | CASSSQTASSGNTIYF | TGTGCCAGCAGCTCCCAGACAGCCTCCTCTGGAAACACCATATATTTT
13 | TRBJ1-5 | - | - | TRBV5-5 | CASSQVGTGSEHF | -
14 | TRBJ1-2 | - | - | TRBV6-2/TRBV6-3 | CASSYSSMRLGYTF | TGTGCCAGCAGTTACTCATCTATGCGCCTTGGCTACACCTTC
14 | TRBJ2-7 | TRBD2 | - | TRBV5-1 | CASSLLAGSDEQYF | TGCGCCAGCAGCTTATTAGCGGGAAGTGACGAGCAGTACTTC
12 | TRBJ1-6 | TRBD1 | once | TRBV7-9 | CASQGARSPLHF | TGTGCCAGTCAGGGGGCTAGGTCACCCCTCCACTTT
17 | TRBJ2-3 | TRBD2 | - | TRBV19 | CASSFRTSGTGWDTQYF | TGTGCCAGTAGTTTCCGGACTAGCGGGACCGGGTGGGATACGCAGTATTTT
14 | TRBJ2-5 | - | once | TRBV9 | CASSPRTQQETQYF | TGTGCCAGCAGCCCTCGGACACAACAAGAGACCCAGTACTTC
13 | TRBJ1-2 | - | - | TRBV5-3 | CVINPGCGYGYTF | TGTGTCATAAACCCTGGCTGTGGCTATGGCTACACCTTC
15 | TRBJ2-7 | - | - | TRBV4-3 | CASSQDRREHYEQYF | TGCGCCAGCAGCCAAGACCGGAGGGAACACTACGAGCAGTACTTC
14 | TRBJ2-7 | TRBD2 | once | TRBV6-6 | CASGQAGSSYEQYF | TGTGCCTCCGGGCAAGCGGGAAGCTCCTACGAGCAGTACTTC
16 | TRBJ1-5 | - | - | TRBV10-3 | CAISEGQDIYREPQHF | TGTGCCATCAGTGAGGGGCAGGACATTTATCGGGAGCCCCAGCATTTT
14 | TRBJ1-1 | TRBD1 | - | TRBV28 | CASSSSGGGTEAFF | TGTGCCAGCAGTTCGTCAGGGGGCGGCACTGAAGCTTTCTTT
16 | TRBJ1-3 | TRBD1 | - | TRBV4-1 | CASSHPRTGAGNTIYF | TGCGCCAGCAGCCACCCCCGGACAGGGGCAGGAAACACCATATATTTT
17 | TRBJ2-3 | - | - | TRBV7-2 | CASSLGWGDSPQPAQYF | TGTGCCAGCAGCTTAGGGTGGGGGGACAGTCCCCAACCCGCGCAGTATTTT
13 | TRBJ2-1 | TRBD2 | - | TRBV14 | CASSSGLANEQFF | TGTGCCAGCAGCTCGGGACTAGCGAATGAGCAGTTCTTC